The T cell receptor beta chain under discussion was sequenced for a study of vaccination and CD4 T cells after COVID-19. Whole-study context: Two Hispanic individuals were among six male and four female convalescent patients. Findings and caveats of the study: The analysis of convalescent patients involved relatively few individuals and lacked early post-infection timepoints.

An Oncomine TCR Beta short-read assay was used to sequence the DNA from cultured CD4+ T cells. After culture, CD4+ T cells served as the source for genomic DNA extraction. TCRdb re-derived calls from the PCR reads in MiXCR, one entry per CDR3 protein. The sample records approximately 15,000 distinct CDR3 sequences, about 55% being singletons. In the case of this clonotype: No antigen is known for it.

The CDR3 consists of 13 residues. V lost 4 bases and J 1 base, leaving 7 bases between the germline ends. The treatment was: roughly 11-day PBMC culture with coronavirus spike peptide pools or control peptides (ViraFEST assay). The receptor was derived from a human donor who had recovered from COVID-19. The chain combines TRBV12-3 or TRBV12-4 with TRBJ1-1, with a tentative D call TRBD1 (5 bases). The specimen comprised CD4+ T cells from blood, cultured in vitro, sampled before SARS-CoV-2 vaccination. The CDR3 coding sequence is TGTGCCAGCAGTTCTACAGGGAACACTGAAGCTTTCTTT. This codes for CASSSTGNTEAFF.